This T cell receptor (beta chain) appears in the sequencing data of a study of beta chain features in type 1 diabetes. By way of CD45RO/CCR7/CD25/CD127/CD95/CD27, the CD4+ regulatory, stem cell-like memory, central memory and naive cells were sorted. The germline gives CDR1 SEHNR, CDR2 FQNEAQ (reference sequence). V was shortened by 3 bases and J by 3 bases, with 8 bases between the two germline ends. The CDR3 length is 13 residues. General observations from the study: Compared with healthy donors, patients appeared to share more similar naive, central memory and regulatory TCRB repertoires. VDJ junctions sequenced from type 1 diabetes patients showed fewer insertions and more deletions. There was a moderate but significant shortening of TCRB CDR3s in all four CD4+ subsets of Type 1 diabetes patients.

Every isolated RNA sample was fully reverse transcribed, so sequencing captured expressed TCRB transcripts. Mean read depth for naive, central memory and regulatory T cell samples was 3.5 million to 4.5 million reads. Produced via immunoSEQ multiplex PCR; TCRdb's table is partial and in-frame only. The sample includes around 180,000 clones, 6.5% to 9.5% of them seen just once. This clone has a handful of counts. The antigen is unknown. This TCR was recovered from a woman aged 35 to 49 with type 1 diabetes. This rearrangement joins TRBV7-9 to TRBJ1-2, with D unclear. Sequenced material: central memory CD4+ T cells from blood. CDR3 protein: CASSFAADYGYTF. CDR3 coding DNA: TGTGCCAGCAGCTTTGCGGCGGACTATGGCTACACCTTC.